Shown below are 32 T cell receptor beta chains from a single sample sequenced in a study of shared clonotypes between healthy human individuals. Clones were sequenced by immunoSEQ multiplex PCR, and TCRdb holds only the in-frame ones, with some missing. This table has some 1.5 million clones, approximately 98% appearing once. Input material: naive CD4+ T cells sorted from blood. Sample subset: CD45RA+ positively selected. These TCRs come from a man aged 25-40 years in good health.

The rearrangement joins TRBV2 to TRBJ1-2; tentative D call: TRBD1 (5 bases). The germline V gene encodes CDR1 SNHLY and CDR2 FYNNEI. The CDR3 covers 14 residues. V shed 4 bases and J shed 6 bases, with 15 bases lying between them. The CDR3 loop reads CASSVSREGDGYTF. The CDR3, as DNA: TGTGCCAGCAGTGTCAGCAGGGAAGGGGATGGCTACACCTTC. Using reference TRBV2 and TRBJ1-2 for the parts outside the CDR3, the full variable domain is EPEVTQTPSHQVTQMGQEVILRCVPISNHLYFYWYRQILGQKVEFLVSFYNNEISEKSEIFDDQFSVERPDGSNFTLKIRSTKLEDSAMYFCASSVSREGDGYTFGSGTRLTVV.

V and J are TRBV5-4 and TRBJ1-5, with 7 bases identical to TRBD1. This CDR3 spans 16 amino acids. J gave up 4 bases and V 6 bases, and 13 bases lay outside the gene matches. Germline lookup yields CDR1 SGHNT and CDR2 YYREEE (reference sequence). CDR3 amino acids: CASIDRSGGSNQPQHF. CDR3 sequence (DNA): TGTGCCAGCATCGATCGATCAGGGGGATCGAATCAGCCCCAGCATTTT.

This clone came up once. This rearrangement joins TRBV2 to TRBJ2-5; D is unresolved. CDR3 size: 13 residues. Germline V gene sequence: CDR1 SNHLY, CDR2 FYNNEI. The V end was cut by 3 bases, the J end by 6 bases, with 11 bases between. CDR3 residues: CASSDKGSKTQYF. CDR3 nucleotide sequence: TGTGCCAGCAGTGATAAAGGGTCTAAGACCCAGTACTTC.

With regard to this clone: This CDR3 is also generated by other DNA sequences in the sample. This sequence joins TRBV5-1 and TRBJ2-5; D possibly corresponds to TRBD1 (5 bases). CDR1 is SGHRS and CDR2 is YFSETQ in the germline V gene. CDR3 length: 14 amino acids. Trimming left V 0 bases short and J 5 bases short, with 11 bases between. This CDR3 is CASSLEGLGETQYF. Written as DNA, the CDR3 is TGCGCCAGCAGCTTGGAGGGGCTGGGTGAGACCCAGTACTTC. The whole variable domain, remainder taken from reference TRBV5-1 and TRBJ2-5, is KAGVTQTPRYLIKTRGQQVTLSCSPISGHRSVSWYQQTPGQGLQFLFEYFSETQRNKGNFPGRFSGRQFSNSRSEMNVSTLELGDSALYLCASSLEGLGETQYFGPGTRLLVL.

The chain has TRBV4-3 and TRBJ2-7; 10 positions agree with TRBD2. From germline, CDR1 is LGHNA and CDR2 YSLEER. The CDR3 is 16 amino acids. V lost 1 base, J lost 6 bases, and 9 bases stayed unmatched. CDR3 sequence: CASSQATSGYVGEQYF. CDR3 sequence (DNA): TGCGCCAGCAGCCAAGCGACTAGCGGGTACGTGGGCGAGCAGTACTTC.

The chain employs TRBV4-1 and TRBJ2-7; TRBD2 matches 11 bases. The germline gives CDR1 MGHRA, CDR2 YSYEKL. V gave up 4 bases and J gave up 5 bases; unmatched junction bases: 13. The CDR3 sequence is 17 residues long. The CDR3 sequence is CASSRGPTSGRGDEQYF. The CDR3 bases are TGCGCCAGCAGCCGAGGTCCTACTAGCGGGAGAGGGGACGAGCAGTACTTC.

V and J are TRBV11-1 and TRBJ2-5; D remains ambiguous. This CDR3 region has 15 residues. Germline V gene sequence: CDR1 SGHAT, CDR2 FQDESV (reference sequence). Trimming took 2 bases from V and 5 from J, leaving 15 bases between them. The CDR3 here is CASSLKVVSPETQYF. For the CDR3, the DNA is TGTGCCAGCAGCTTAAAGGTTGTGAGCCCTGAGACCCAGTACTTC.

The rearrangement uses TRBV28 and TRBJ2-7; the D is unclear. The V gene's germline CDR1 is MDHEN and CDR2 SYDVKM. The CDR3 has 12 residues. V lost 5 bases and J 7 bases, leaving 12 bases between the germline ends. The CDR3 bases are TGTGCCAGCAGTCCCGACACGAGAGAGCAGTACTTC. It yields the protein CASSPDTREQYF.

This chain joins TRBV25-1 and TRBJ2-5; TRBD1 is a possible D gene (5 bases). This CDR3 contains 13 residues. From germline, CDR1 is MGHDK and CDR2 SYGVNS. V lost 2 bases and J lost 7, with 11 bases in between. The CDR3 DNA sequence: TGTGCCAGCAGTGAACCTGGTGGGGCGACCCAGTACTTC. It is translated as CASSEPGGATQYF.

The genes are TRBV19 and TRBJ1-5; D may be TRBD1 (5 bases). The CDR3 extends over 16 amino acids. Germline loops: CDR1 LNHDA, CDR2 SQIVND (reference sequence). The V end lost 3 bases, the J end lost 0 bases, and 12 bases lay between the germline ends. Here the CDR3 reads CASSIGAGRSNQPQHF. The CDR3 coding sequence is TGTGCCAGTAGTATTGGGGCCGGGCGTAGCAATCAGCCCCAGCATTTT.

The count of this clone is one. The chain carries TRBV6-5 and TRBJ2-7, with D possibly being TRBD1 (5 bases). From germline, CDR1 is MNHEY and CDR2 SVGAGI. The CDR3 has 13 amino acids. Trimming stripped 6 bases from V and 1 base from J, with 10 bases between. The CDR3 DNA reads TGTGCCAGCAGGCGACAGCTGTCCTACGAGCAGTACTTC. It codes for CASRRQLSYEQYF.

This chain links TRBV7-9 with TRBJ1-2; D perhaps matches TRBD1 (6 bases). The V end lost 5 bases, the J end lost 5 bases, and 15 bases lay between the germline ends. This CDR3 comprises 14 residues. Germline V lookup: CDR1 SEHNR, CDR2 FQNEAQ (reference sequence). CDR3: CASSPGERGYGYTF. In DNA form, the CDR3 reads TGTGCCAGCAGCCCAGGGGAAAGGGGGTATGGCTACACCTTC.

J is TRBJ2-5 and V is TRBV18, with 9 bases fitting TRBD1. Germline CDR1 KGHSH, CDR2 LQKENI. The CDR3 contains 16 residues. The ends lost 4 bases at V and 5 bases at J; junction bases unmatched: 11. The CDR3, as DNA: TGTGCCAGCTCACGAAAACCGGGACAGGGTGGTGAGACCCAGTACTTC. Translating it yields CASSRKPGQGGETQYF.

The rearrangement uses TRBV28 and TRBJ1-2; 9 bases agree with TRBD1. The CDR3 length is 16 residues. Germline-derived CDR1 and CDR2 are MDHEN and SYDVKM. The ends lost 6 bases at V and 4 bases at J; junction bases unmatched: 12. The CDR3 DNA reads TGTGCCAGCAGCCCCTCCGGGACAGGGACCTTCTATGGCTACACCTTC. Translating it yields CASSPSGTGTFYGYTF.

The chain carries TRBV6-6 and TRBJ1-3; 8 bases are a match to TRBD1. In germline, CDR1 is MNHNY, CDR2 SVGAGI (reference sequence). This CDR3 spans 16 amino acids. V shed 5 bases, J shed 4 bases, and the junction held 10 bases outside the gene matches. The CDR3 coding sequence is TGTGCCAGCAGTACAACAAACCGGGACAGGGGAAACACCATATATTTT. Translated: CASSTTNRDRGNTIYF.

The V and J genes are TRBV10-3 and TRBJ1-5; D is uncertain. V shed 4 bases and J shed 4 bases, with 8 bases lying between them. CDR1 and CDR2 (germline): ENHRY, SYGVKD. The CDR3 loop spans 13 amino acids. This CDR3 is CAISVSGNQPQHF. CDR3 nucleotides: TGTGCCATCAGTGTTTCGGGGAATCAGCCCCAGCATTTT.

J is TRBJ1-1 and V is TRBV6-5; TRBD1 is a possible D gene (6 bases). The CDR3 is 16 amino acids. Germline V lookup: CDR1 MNHEY, CDR2 SVGAGI. Trimming pared 2 bases from V and 5 bases from J, leaving 18 bases between. CDR3 sequence: CASSYTLQGVRTEAFF. The CDR3 coding sequence is TGTGCCAGCAGTTACACATTACAGGGCGTGAGGACTGAAGCTTTCTTT.

The chain combines TRBV6-5 with TRBJ1-4, with 7 bases fitting TRBD1. This CDR3 contains 13 residues. From germline, CDR1 is MNHEY and CDR2 SVGAGI. V lost 11 bases to trimming and J lost 6 bases; unmatched junction nucleotides: 9. The CDR3 protein is CASQGDYHEKLFF. Written as DNA, the CDR3 is TGTGCCTCGCAGGGGGACTATCATGAAAAACTGTTTTTT.

The chain carries TRBV5-1 and TRBJ2-5; 7 bases line up with TRBD1. CDR1 SGHRS and CDR2 YFSETQ come from the germline V gene. This CDR3 region has 15 residues. Unmatched junction bases numbered 5, after V lost 3 bases and J lost 0 bases. DNA of the CDR3: TGCGCCAGCAGCTCTGAGACAGGGTACCAAGAGACCCAGTACTTC. Amino acids: CASSSETGYQETQYF.

This rearrangement joins TRBV5-1 to TRBJ1-2; TRBD1 matches at 9 bases. Germline CDR1 SGHRS, CDR2 YFSETQ. The length of the CDR3 is 18 residues. The V and J ends lost 0 bases and 5 bases, in that order; junction bases with no gene match: 14. The CDR3 nucleotides are TGCGCCAGCAGCTTGGAAAAGTCGACAGGGGGATTGAGGTATGGCTACACCTTC. Translation gives CASSLEKSTGGLRYGYTF.

V and J are TRBV9 and TRBJ2-7; 11 bases map to TRBD2. V was clipped by 0 bases and J by 2 bases; unmatched bases: 4. This CDR3 comprises 16 residues. The germline V gene has CDR1 SGDLS and CDR2 YYNGEE. The CDR3 nucleotides read TGTGCCAGCAGCGTAGGAGGGACTAGCGGAACCTACGAGCAGTACTTC. Protein product: CASSVGGTSGTYEQYF. The full variable domain, its missing parts supplied by reference TRBV9 and TRBJ2-7, is DSGVTQTPKHLITATGQRVTLRCSPRSGDLSVYWYQQSLDQGLQFLIQYYNGEERAKGNILERFSAQQFPDLHSELNLSSLELGDSALYFCASSVGGTSGTYEQYFGPGTRLTVT.

The CDR3 DNA follows: TGCAGCGTGGCGACTAGCGGGAGATGGTACGAGCAGTACTTC. Protein product: CSVATSGRWYEQYF. The chain combines TRBV29-1 with TRBJ2-7; 12 bases are shared with TRBD2. This CDR3 contains 14 residues. Looked up from germline, CDR1 is SQVTM and CDR2 is ANQGSEA. The junction had 7 bases not matched to a gene; V was cut back by 6 bases and J by 4 bases.

This sequence joins TRBV28 and TRBJ1-2, with D possibly TRBD1 on 5 matching bases. CDR1 and CDR2 from the germline V gene are MDHEN and SYDVKM. Trimming took off 3 bases at V and 5 bases at J, with 10 bases between the two ends. This CDR3 region has 13 residues. The CDR3 here is CASSFPGSYGYTF. CDR3 nucleotide sequence: TGTGCCAGCAGTTTCCCAGGGTCGTATGGCTACACCTTC.

Concerning this clone: Other DNA sequences in this specimen translate into the identical CDR3. V is TRBV5-4 and J is TRBJ2-1, with TRBD2 identical over 7 bases. With 0 bases clipped from V and 0 bases from J, the junction kept 3 bases outside the gene matches. CDR1 is SGHNT and CDR2 is YYREEE in the germline V gene (reference sequence). The CDR3 has 16 amino acids. The CDR3 protein is CASSLDGGSSYNEQFF. The CDR3 region has the DNA TGTGCCAGCAGCTTGGACGGGGGGAGCTCCTACAATGAGCAGTTCTTC.

The gene calls are TRBV19 and TRBJ2-1; TRBD1 matches 11 bases. The CDR3 has 16 residues. Looked up from germline, CDR1 is LNHDA and CDR2 is SQIVND (reference sequence). Germline trimming cut 5 bases from V and 6 bases from J; bases unmatched to any gene: 9. The CDR3 DNA reads TGTGCCAGTAGTTTAATCGCGGGACAGGGGGTCAATGAGCAGTTCTTC. Protein product: CASSLIAGQGVNEQFF.

This chain uses TRBV9 with TRBJ2-1; no clear D. Germline V gene sequence: CDR1 SGDLS, CDR2 YYNGEE. CDR3 length equals 14 residues. Trimming shortened V by 2 bases and J by 0 bases, and 6 bases separated the two germline ends. The CDR3 region is CASSVPGSYNEQFF. CDR3 sequence (DNA): TGTGCCAGCAGCGTTCCCGGCTCCTACAATGAGCAGTTCTTC.

This sequence joins TRBV5-5 and TRBJ1-2; D not certain. This CDR3 region has 13 residues. The germline CDR1 and CDR2 sequences are SGHKS and YYEKEE (reference sequence). The V end was cut by 0 bases, the J end by 8 bases, with 11 bases between. The CDR3 sequence is CASSLERSRGYTF. CDR3 bases: TGTGCCAGCAGCTTGGAGAGGTCTAGAGGCTACACCTTC.

The J gene is TRBJ2-3, the V gene TRBV19; 8 bases agree with TRBD1. The germline V gene encodes CDR1 LNHDA and CDR2 SQIVND (reference sequence). This CDR3 has 14 amino acids. After removal of 6 bases from V and 0 bases from J, the junction contained 2 bases not matched to a gene. Written as DNA, the CDR3 is TGTGCCAGTAGGCGGGACAGGAGCACAGATACGCAGTATTTT. It translates to CASRRDRSTDTQYF.

This chain uses TRBV5-1 with TRBJ2-3; 7 nucleotides match TRBD2. Losses at the gene ends were 0 bases for V and 4 bases for J; bases not matched to a gene: 8. CDR1 SGHRS and CDR2 YFSETQ come from the germline V gene. The CDR3 consists of 16 residues. The CDR3 is CASSLVTSEQADTQYF. CDR3 bases: TGCGCCAGCAGCTTGGTAACTAGCGAGCAGGCAGATACGCAGTATTTT.

The chain combines TRBV7-8 with TRBJ1-5; D is unresolved. The germline V gene encodes CDR1 SGHVS and CDR2 FQNEAQ. The CDR3 runs to 15 residues. V gave up 4 bases and J gave up 4 bases, with 14 bases separating them. DNA of the CDR3: TGTGCCAGCAGCTCTACACGGACTGCTAATCAGCCCCAGCATTTT. Translated, it gives CASSSTRTANQPQHF.

The rearrangement links TRBV7-9 to TRBJ2-7; 7 bases are shared with TRBD2. The CDR3 length is 15 residues. V gave up 5 bases and J gave up 1 base; unmatched junction bases: 8. Germline-derived CDR1 and CDR2 are SEHNR and FQNEAQ (reference sequence). The CDR3 DNA reads TGTGCCAGCAGCCATGGGGGGGTTCGGTCCTACGAGCAGTACTTC. Translation: CASSHGGVRSYEQYF.

The chain links TRBV5-4 to TRBJ1-1, with a weak D call TRBD1 (5 bases). V was cut by 4 bases and J by 3 bases, with 19 bases left in between. CDR1 is SGHNT, CDR2 YYREEE, per germline (reference sequence). The CDR3 covers 16 residues. In DNA, the CDR3 is TGTGCCAGCAGCCCCTTCGGGGGGGTGTTGGACACTGAAGCTTTCTTT. Translating it yields CASSPFGGVLDTEAFF.